These 4 T cell receptor beta chains were sequenced from one sample in a study of OX40 agonist ivuxolimab in advanced cancers. TCRdb's table, derived via immunoSEQ multiplex PCR, lists solely in-frame clones and lacks some. The profile shows about 80,000 clones, 70% to 90% of them singletons. The sequencing used CD4+ or CD8+ T cells sorted from blood, collected in a trial of the OX40 agonist ivuxolimab. These receptors were obtained from an adult with an advanced solid tumor such as melanoma, head and neck, liver or kidney cancer.

This clone showed up just a few times. The chain links TRBV28 to TRBJ1-2, with D unresolved. This CDR3 has 13 residues. Per germline, CDR1 MDHEN and CDR2 SYDVKM. Trimming removed 6 bases from V and 2 bases from J, with 10 bases in between. The CDR3 sequence: CASRNAGNYGYTF. The CDR3 nucleotides read TGTGCCAGCAGAAATGCCGGGAACTATGGCTACACCTTC.

The rearrangement uses TRBV5-6 and TRBJ2-5, with D tentatively TRBD1 (6 bases). The germline gives CDR1 SGHDT, CDR2 YYEEEE. The CDR3 has 15 residues. Deletions cut 1 base from V and 5 bases from J, with 15 bases between. The CDR3 region has the DNA TGTGCCAGCAGCTTGCCGACACAGGGTCGGGAGACCCAGTACTTC. Its translation: CASSLPTQGRETQYF.

The genes are TRBV18 and TRBJ2-5, with 9 bases matching TRBD2. Germline loops: CDR1 KGHSH, CDR2 LQKENI. J gave up 2 bases and V 6 bases, and 10 bases lay outside the gene matches. The CDR3 is made up of 16 amino acids. The chain's CDR3 is CASSPSLAGIQETQYF. CDR3 DNA: TGTGCCAGCTCGCCTTCCCTAGCGGGGATACAAGAGACCCAGTACTTC.

This clone was counted once. The genes are TRBV2 and TRBJ2-7, with D uncertain. Between the trimmed V and J ends, which lost 4 bases and 7 bases, there was a span of 11 bases. Germline V gene sequence: CDR1 SNHLY, CDR2 FYNNEI. This CDR3 is 12 amino acids long. Written as DNA, the CDR3 is TGTGCCAGCAGTGCTCTCCTTCAGGAGCAGTACTTC. It translates to CASSALLQEQYF.